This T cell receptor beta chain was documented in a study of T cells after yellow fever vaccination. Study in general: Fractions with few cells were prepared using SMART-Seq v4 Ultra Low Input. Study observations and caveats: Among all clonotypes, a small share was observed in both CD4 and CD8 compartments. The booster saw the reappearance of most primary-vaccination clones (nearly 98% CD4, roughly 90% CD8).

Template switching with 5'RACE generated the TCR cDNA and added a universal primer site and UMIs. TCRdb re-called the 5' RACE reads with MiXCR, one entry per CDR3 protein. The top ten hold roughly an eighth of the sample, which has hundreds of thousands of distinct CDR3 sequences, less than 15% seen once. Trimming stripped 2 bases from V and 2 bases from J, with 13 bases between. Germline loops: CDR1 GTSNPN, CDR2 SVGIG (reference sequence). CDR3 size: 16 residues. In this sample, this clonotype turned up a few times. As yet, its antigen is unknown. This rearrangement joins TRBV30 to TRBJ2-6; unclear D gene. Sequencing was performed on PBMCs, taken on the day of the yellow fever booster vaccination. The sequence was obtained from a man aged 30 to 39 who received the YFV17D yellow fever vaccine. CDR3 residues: CAWSPRQAAGANVLTF. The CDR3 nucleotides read TGTGCCTGGAGTCCCAGGCAGGCCGCTGGGGCCAACGTCCTGACTTTC.